These 17 T cell receptor beta chains came from one sample sequenced in a study of T cells in Graves' hyperthyroidism and ophthalmopathy. Template material for amplifying TCR beta CDR3 regions consisted of RNA transcripts. The HTBI set primed first-round TCR CDR3 RT-PCR. MiXCR, run by TCRdb on the multiplex PCR reads, gives a single entry per CDR3 protein. The sample includes approximately 630,000 distinct CDR3 sequences, 15% to 20% of them seen just once. Sequencing input: blood. The receptors stem from a woman aged 30 to 39 with Graves' hyperthyroidism.

This clonotype appeared many times. V usage is TRBV7-3 and J usage is TRBJ2-5; 7 bases line up with TRBD2. Trimming took 5 bases from V and 4 from J; bases not matched to a gene: 7. The CDR3 length is 14 residues. In germline, CDR1 is SGHTA, CDR2 FQGTGA. This CDR3 is CASSTGLSGETQYF. The CDR3 region has the DNA TGTGCCAGCAGCACGGGACTATCGGGAGAGACCCAGTACTTC.

In this sample, this clonotype turned up a few times. The rearrangement uses TRBV6-1 and TRBJ1-4; 9 positions match TRBD1. This CDR3 is 15 amino acids long. From germline, CDR1 is MNHNS and CDR2 SASEGT. After removal of 5 bases from V and 5 bases from J, the junction contained 6 bases not matched to a gene. This CDR3 is CASSFGGTGNEKLFF. CDR3 DNA: TGTGCCAGCAGTTTCGGCGGGACAGGGAATGAAAAACTGTTTTTT.

This clonotype occurred many times. J is TRBJ1-3 and V is TRBV30; D remains ambiguous. Germline CDR1 is GTSNPN and CDR2 is SVGIG (reference sequence). There are 12 residues in the CDR3. Deletions cut 3 bases from V and 1 base from J, with 4 bases between. CDR3 sequence reads: CAWRGSGNTIYF. The DNA of the CDR3 is TGTGCCTGGAGGGGATCTGGAAACACCATATATTTT.

This clonotype appeared many times. The chain recombines TRBV2 with TRBJ2-1; 13 nucleotides align to TRBD2. V dropped 6 bases and J dropped 8; count of bases not matched to a gene: 7. The CDR3 extends over 15 amino acids. Germline CDR1 is SNHLY and CDR2 is FYNNEI. The CDR3 sequence is CASSQTSGRSDEQFF. The CDR3 region has the DNA TGTGCCAGCAGCCAGACTAGCGGGAGGTCGGATGAGCAGTTCTTC.

The chain is built from TRBV28 and TRBJ1-5; unclear D gene. The germline CDR1 and CDR2 sequences are MDHEN and SYDVKM. The CDR3 is made up of 17 amino acids. V lost 4 bases, J lost 0 bases, and 16 bases lay in between. CDR3 loop: CASSSLPVLHSNQPQHF. CDR3 DNA: TGTGCCAGCAGTTCCCTTCCGGTTCTCCATAGCAATCAGCCCCAGCATTTT.

The chain links TRBV20-1 to TRBJ2-3; the match to TRBD2 covers 9 bases. The germline V gene encodes CDR1 DFQATT and CDR2 SNEGSKA (reference sequence). This CDR3 region has 15 residues. The V gene end was trimmed by 6 bases and the J gene end by 5 bases; junction bases not matched to a gene: 12. CDR3: CSAFPPAGGRDTQYF. The CDR3, as DNA: TGCAGTGCCTTCCCTCCAGCGGGAGGCAGAGATACGCAGTATTTT.

This clonotype occurred many times. This sequence joins TRBV11-3 and TRBJ2-1; 13 positions agree with TRBD2. The CDR3 has 15 residues. V lost 5 bases, J lost 9 bases, and 7 bases stayed unmatched. Germline CDR1 SGHNT, CDR2 YENEEA. CDR3 nucleotide sequence: TGTGCCAGCAGCCTACGGACTAGCGGGAGAGGTGAGCAGTTCTTC. Its translation is CASSLRTSGRGEQFF.

At least ten counts were recorded for this clonotype. CDR3 nucleotide sequence: TGTGCCAGCAGTTTCGTAGCGGGAGGTTCAGATACGCAGTATTTT. Translated: CASSFVAGGSDTQYF. The chain carries TRBV12-3 or TRBV12-4 and TRBJ2-3, with 10 bases that match TRBD2. V trimming: 3 bases; J trimming: 4 bases; junction bases outside the gene matches: 4. The CDR3 is 15 amino acids.

The CDR3 here is CSARDVGLGGRSDTQYF. The CDR3 DNA follows: TGCAGTGCTAGAGATGTGGGTTTGGGCGGAAGGTCAGATACGCAGTATTTT. The chain employs TRBV20-1 and TRBJ2-3; no reliable D call. CDR1 DFQATT and CDR2 SNEGSKA come from the germline V gene (reference sequence). The CDR3 spans 17 residues. V lost 0 bases and J lost 4, with 20 bases in between.

V usage is TRBV28 and J usage is TRBJ2-7; 11 bases map to TRBD2. The length of the CDR3 is 15 residues. CDR1 and CDR2 (germline): MDHEN, SYDVKM. Unmatched junction bases numbered 7, after V lost 4 bases and J lost 5 bases. CDR3 region: CASSSPTSGGDEQYF. In DNA form, the CDR3 reads TGTGCCAGCAGTTCGCCAACTAGCGGGGGCGACGAGCAGTACTTC.

The DNA of the CDR3 is TGTGCCAGCAGCTTAGTGGAGGTCACCGGGGAGCTGTTTTTT. Its translation is CASSLVEVTGELFF. V gene TRBV7-9 combines with J gene TRBJ2-2; weak D call: TRBD2 (5 bases). V was trimmed by 1 base and J by 4 bases, leaving 7 bases between them. The CDR3 contains 14 residues. Germline V gene lookup returns CDR1 SEHNR and CDR2 FQNEAQ (reference sequence).

As for this clonotype: Possible read error: a much larger clone is one base away. Lacking the conserved final phenylalanine or tryptophan, this CDR3 likely reflects a read error. In nucleotides, the CDR3 is TGTGCCTCTGACTGGAGCTATGGCTACACCTCC. It specifies CASDWSYGYTS. The V call is TRBV30, the J call TRBJ1-2; no firm D call. With 7 bases removed from V and 4 bases from J, the gap between germline ends came to 10 bases. The CDR3 loop spans 11 amino acids. Germline V CDR1 and CDR2: GTSNPN, SVGIG (reference sequence).

The sample holds many counts of this clonotype. This chain uses TRBV12-3 or TRBV12-4 with TRBJ1-5; possibly TRBD1 for D (5 bases). The V and J ends lost 1 base and 7 bases respectively, with 11 bases between them. The CDR3 sequence is 14 residues long. CDR3 loop: CASSLVLGGQPQHF. CDR3 in DNA: TGTGCCAGCAGTTTAGTACTCGGGGGGCAGCCCCAGCATTTT.

This clonotype has a handful of counts. This sequence joins TRBV4-2 and TRBJ1-1, with TRBD1 identical over 9 bases. The V gene end was trimmed by 2 bases and the J gene end by 1 base; junction bases not matched to a gene: 5. Germline V lookup: CDR1 LGHNA, CDR2 YNFKEQ. This CDR3 contains 16 residues. CDR3: CASSQLRDRANTEAFF. CDR3 nucleotide sequence: TGTGCCAGCAGCCAACTGAGGGACAGGGCGAACACTGAAGCTTTCTTT.

The chain joins TRBV19 to TRBJ1-5; D uncertain. Germline V gene sequence: CDR1 LNHDA, CDR2 SQIVND (reference sequence). The CDR3 is 13 residues long. The V end was cut by 7 bases, the J end by 6 bases, with 13 bases between. Here the CDR3 reads CASTLSPGQPQHF. The DNA of the CDR3 is TGTGCCAGTACCCTATCGCCGGGTCAGCCCCAGCATTTT.

This clonotype was counted at least ten times. J is TRBJ1-1 and V is TRBV6-1; D is ambiguous. CDR3 length: 16 amino acids. Between the trimmed V and J ends, which lost 6 bases and 0 bases, there was a span of 17 bases. Per germline, CDR1 MNHNS and CDR2 SASEGT. The CDR3 DNA sequence: TGTGCCAGCAGCCTGTTAGGTGCCTCGGTGAACACTGAAGCTTTCTTT. The encoded protein is CASSLLGASVNTEAFF.

This clonotype was recorded a few times. This chain links TRBV19 with TRBJ2-1; D may be TRBD2 (5 bases). CDR3 length: 17 amino acids. Trimming shortened V by 4 bases and J by 0 bases, and 16 bases separated the two germline ends. Germline V gene sequence: CDR1 LNHDA, CDR2 SQIVND (reference sequence). In DNA form, the CDR3 reads TGTGCCAGTAGTAAGGCCTTCGGGGAATCCTCCTACAATGAGCAGTTCTTC. Protein sequence: CASSKAFGESSYNEQFF.